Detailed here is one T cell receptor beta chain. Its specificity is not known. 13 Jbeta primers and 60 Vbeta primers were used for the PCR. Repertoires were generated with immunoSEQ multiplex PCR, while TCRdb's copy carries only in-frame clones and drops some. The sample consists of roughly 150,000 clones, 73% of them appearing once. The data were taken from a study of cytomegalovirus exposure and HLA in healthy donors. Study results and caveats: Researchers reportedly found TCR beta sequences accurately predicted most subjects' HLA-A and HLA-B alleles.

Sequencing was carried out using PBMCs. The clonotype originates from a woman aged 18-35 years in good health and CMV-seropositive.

The CDR3 here is CASSFSPGWDRGPPLHF. For the CDR3, the DNA is TGTGCCAGCAGCTTCAGTCCGGGGTGGGACAGGGGCCCACCCCTCCACTTT. The chain employs TRBV11-2 and TRBJ1-6; 10 nucleotides align to TRBD1. Germline loops: CDR1 SGHAT, CDR2 FQNNGV. The trim removed 3 bases at V and 11 bases at J, leaving 13 bases unmatched. This CDR3 contains 17 residues.